This is a list of T cell receptor beta chains from one sample in a study of patients and donors after allogeneic stem cell transplantation. TCRdb fed the RT-PCR reads into MiXCR, producing one record per CDR3 protein. Among over 150,000 distinct CDR3 sequences listed, approximately 28% were seen once. Sequenced input: blood, either unsorted or a sorted T cell fraction (not recorded which). Source of these receptors: a human donor who was either an allogeneic HSCT recipient or a stem cell or donor lymphocyte infusion donor (not recorded which). It is not recorded whose cells these are; they may come from a transplant donor. The CDR3 runs from the conserved cysteine through the conserved F or W. The D gene is left open where the match is weak. Only part of the rows carry a size: once, few, many, or a class if the clone is expanded.

d_gene: TRBD2; j_gene: TRBJ2-3; v_gene: TRBV29-1; abundance: .; CDR3nt: TGCAGCGTTGAAAAGGCTAGCGGGGGCACAGATACGCAGTATTTT; CDR3aa: CSVEKASGGTDTQYF
d_gene: .; j_gene: TRBJ2-5; v_gene: TRBV11-3; abundance: .; CDR3nt: TGTGCCAGCAGCTTAGCTAGCGTCTTGGAGTACTTC; CDR3aa: CASSLASVLEYF
d_gene: TRBD1; j_gene: TRBJ2-5; v_gene: TRBV7-9; abundance: few; CDR3nt: TGTGCCAGCAGCTTAGTTGGGACAGCACAAGAGACCCAGTACTTC; CDR3aa: CASSLVGTAQETQYF
d_gene: .; j_gene: TRBJ1-5; v_gene: TRBV6-5; abundance: .; CDR3nt: TGTGCCAGCAGTTACTCGAGAGCAGGAGGGGATCAGCCCCAGCATTTT; CDR3aa: CASSYSRAGGDQPQHF
d_gene: .; j_gene: TRBJ1-1; v_gene: TRBV10-3; abundance: few; CDR3nt: TGTGCCATCAGTGGGGCATGGACAGTGTCCCCATTGAACACTGAAGCTTTCTTT; CDR3aa: CAISGAWTVSPLNTEAFF
d_gene: TRBD2; j_gene: TRBJ2-5; v_gene: TRBV13; abundance: few; CDR3nt: TGTGCCAGCACCAGGCAGAGACTAGCGGCACAAGAGACCCAGTACTTC; CDR3aa: CASTRQRLAAQETQYF
d_gene: .; j_gene: TRBJ1-6; v_gene: TRBV27; abundance: few; CDR3nt: TGTGCCAGCAGTGTAGAAAGCTCCTATAATTCACCCCTCCACTTT; CDR3aa: CASSVESSYNSPLHF
d_gene: .; j_gene: TRBJ1-5; v_gene: TRBV12-3/TRBV12-4; abundance: .; CDR3nt: TGTGCCAGCAGTCCGGACAGAAGCAATCAGCCCCAGCATTTT; CDR3aa: CASSPDRSNQPQHF
d_gene: .; j_gene: TRBJ1-6; v_gene: TRBV27; abundance: .; CDR3nt: TGTGCCAGCATGGTGGCTCTTGGTTCACCCCTCCACTTT; CDR3aa: CASMVALGSPLHF
d_gene: .; j_gene: TRBJ1-4; v_gene: TRBV7-8; abundance: .; CDR3nt: TGTGCCAGCCGTAAGGGCAATGAAAAACTGTTTTTT; CDR3aa: CASRKGNEKLFF
d_gene: .; j_gene: TRBJ2-5; v_gene: TRBV5-1; abundance: .; CDR3nt: TGCGCCAGCAGCCTTGCCGTAATGGAGACCCAGTACTTC; CDR3aa: CASSLAVMETQYF
d_gene: TRBD1; j_gene: TRBJ2-7; v_gene: TRBV6-2/TRBV6-3; abundance: .; CDR3nt: TGTGCCAGCAGCCGTCAGGGGGTCTACGAGCAGTACTTC; CDR3aa: CASSRQGVYEQYF
d_gene: .; j_gene: TRBJ2-5; v_gene: TRBV4-3; abundance: .; CDR3nt: TGCGCCAGCAGCCAAGATGCAGGACAAGAGACCCAGTACTTC; CDR3aa: CASSQDAGQETQYF
d_gene: TRBD2; j_gene: TRBJ2-7; v_gene: TRBV9; abundance: .; CDR3nt: TGTGCCAGCAGCGTAGGAGGTAGCGGGACCTACGAGCAGTACTTC; CDR3aa: CASSVGGSGTYEQYF
d_gene: .; j_gene: TRBJ2-3; v_gene: TRBV11-2; abundance: few; CDR3nt: TGTGCCAGCACCCTACCCATAGCGGCTAGCACAGATACGCAGTATTTT; CDR3aa: CASTLPIAASTDTQYF
d_gene: TRBD1; j_gene: TRBJ2-7; v_gene: TRBV4-3; abundance: .; CDR3nt: TGCGCCAGCAGCCAAGATTACCCGGGGACAGGGGCCTACGAGCAGTACTTC; CDR3aa: CASSQDYPGTGAYEQYF
d_gene: .; j_gene: TRBJ1-1; v_gene: TRBV7-2; abundance: few; CDR3nt: TGTGCCAGCGATTACATGAACACTGAAGCTTTCTTT; CDR3aa: CASDYMNTEAFF
d_gene: .; j_gene: TRBJ2-2; v_gene: TRBV21-1; abundance: .; CDR3nt: TGTGCCAGCAGCAAAGCTTCATATACCTTACTAGATCTCGTGGAGCTGTTTTTT; CDR3aa: CASSKASYTLLDLVELFF
d_gene: TRBD1; j_gene: TRBJ2-7; v_gene: TRBV20-1; abundance: many; CDR3nt: TGCAGTGCTAAACAGGGGCTGGGTTACGAGCAGTACTTC; CDR3aa: CSAKQGLGYEQYF
d_gene: .; j_gene: TRBJ1-4; v_gene: TRBV5-1; abundance: few; CDR3nt: TGCGCCAGCAGCTTCGGAGGGACTAATGAAAAACTGTTTTTT; CDR3aa: CASSFGGTNEKLFF
d_gene: TRBD2; j_gene: TRBJ2-3; v_gene: TRBV6-5; abundance: few; CDR3nt: TGTGCCAGCAGTTACTTACTAGCGGGAACAGATACGCAGTATTTT; CDR3aa: CASSYLLAGTDTQYF
d_gene: .; j_gene: TRBJ2-6; v_gene: TRBV6-2/TRBV6-3; abundance: .; CDR3nt: TGTGCCAGCAGACCCCTAAGCTCTGGGGCCAACGTCCTGACTTTC; CDR3aa: CASRPLSSGANVLTF
d_gene: .; j_gene: TRBJ1-3; v_gene: TRBV12-3/TRBV12-4; abundance: few; CDR3nt: TGTGCCAGCAGGGAAACAGGGTTCTTCTCTGGAAACACCATATATTTT; CDR3aa: CASRETGFFSGNTIYF
d_gene: .; j_gene: TRBJ2-5; v_gene: TRBV7-9; abundance: .; CDR3nt: TGTGCCAGCAAACTGGGGGCAGGCATAACAGAGACCCAGTACTTC; CDR3aa: CASKLGAGITETQYF
d_gene: .; j_gene: TRBJ2-5; v_gene: TRBV27; abundance: .; CDR3nt: TGTGCCAGCAGTTTACTGGGCAGGCTAGGAGAGACCCAGTACTTC; CDR3aa: CASSLLGRLGETQYF
d_gene: .; j_gene: TRBJ2-7; v_gene: TRBV28; abundance: few; CDR3nt: TGTGCCAGCAGTTTAGCGGCCTACGAGCAGTACTTC; CDR3aa: CASSLAAYEQYF
d_gene: .; j_gene: TRBJ2-4; v_gene: TRBV27; abundance: .; CDR3nt: TGTGCCAGCAGTTTAGGCCCCCCAAACATTCAGTACTTC; CDR3aa: CASSLGPPNIQYF
d_gene: TRBD2; j_gene: TRBJ2-7; v_gene: TRBV18; abundance: .; CDR3nt: TGTGCCAGCTCACCCCCTACTAGCGGGAGGGCCGAAGAGCAGTACTTC; CDR3aa: CASSPPTSGRAEEQYF
d_gene: .; j_gene: TRBJ1-5; v_gene: TRBV3-1; abundance: few; CDR3nt: TGTGCCAGCAGCCTCGGACAGTGGGACCAGCCCCAGCATTTT; CDR3aa: CASSLGQWDQPQHF
d_gene: TRBD2; j_gene: TRBJ2-7; v_gene: TRBV20-1; abundance: few; CDR3nt: TGCAGTGCTAGACTGGCTAGCGGGAGCAGCGAGCAGTACTTC; CDR3aa: CSARLASGSSEQYF
d_gene: TRBD2; j_gene: TRBJ2-5; v_gene: TRBV4-1; abundance: .; CDR3nt: TGCGCCAGCAGCCAACCCCTAGCGGGAGTTGGAGAGACCCAGTACTTC; CDR3aa: CASSQPLAGVGETQYF
d_gene: .; j_gene: TRBJ2-7; v_gene: TRBV28; abundance: few; CDR3nt: TGTGCCAGCAGTCTCCCTTTTGGCGAGCAGTACTTC; CDR3aa: CASSLPFGEQYF
d_gene: TRBD1; j_gene: TRBJ2-7; v_gene: TRBV15; abundance: .; CDR3nt: TGTGCCACCAGCAGACCGGGACAGGGTAGCTCCTACGAGCAGTACTTC; CDR3aa: CATSRPGQGSSYEQYF
d_gene: .; j_gene: TRBJ1-6; v_gene: TRBV27; abundance: few; CDR3nt: TGTGCCAGCAGCCCGGGGCTGGGGAATTCACCCCTCCACTTT; CDR3aa: CASSPGLGNSPLHF
d_gene: .; j_gene: TRBJ1-4; v_gene: TRBV27; abundance: .; CDR3nt: TGTGCCAGCAGTAATATGATTAGTGAAAAACTGTTTTTT; CDR3aa: CASSNMISEKLFF
d_gene: TRBD1; j_gene: TRBJ2-5; v_gene: TRBV29-1; abundance: few; CDR3nt: TGCAGCGTCGACAGGGATGTAGAAGAGACCCAGTACTTC; CDR3aa: CSVDRDVEETQYF
d_gene: .; j_gene: TRBJ2-7; v_gene: TRBV5-1; abundance: few; CDR3nt: TGCGCCAGCAGCTTACGGGACACCTACGAGCAGTACTTC; CDR3aa: CASSLRDTYEQYF
d_gene: TRBD2; j_gene: TRBJ2-5; v_gene: TRBV4-2; abundance: .; CDR3nt: TGTGCCAGCAGCTTTACTAGCGGGAGGCAAGAGACCCAGTACTTC; CDR3aa: CASSFTSGRQETQYF
d_gene: TRBD2; j_gene: TRBJ2-7; v_gene: TRBV6-2/TRBV6-3; abundance: .; CDR3nt: TGTGCCAGCAGTTACCCCGGGTCTAGCGGGAGCTATCTCTACGAGCAGTACTTC; CDR3aa: CASSYPGSSGSYLYEQYF
d_gene: .; j_gene: TRBJ1-5; v_gene: TRBV20-1; abundance: few; CDR3nt: TGCAGTGCTAAGCCCGGGCCAGGGCTGGAGCCCCAGCATTTT; CDR3aa: CSAKPGPGLEPQHF
d_gene: .; j_gene: TRBJ1-1; v_gene: TRBV7-9; abundance: few; CDR3nt: TGTGCCAGCAGCTCCCTCCAGTCGAACACTGAAGCTTTCTTT; CDR3aa: CASSSLQSNTEAFF